Below are 19 T cell receptor beta chains sequenced from a single sample in a study of response to subunit inactivated influenza vaccine. TCRdb called the RT-PCR reads again in MiXCR, with one record for every CDR3 protein. The table records more than 550,000 distinct CDR3 sequences, approximately 11% of them present only once. This same sample was also part of a study on T cells expressing NK-cell markers. That paper notes: Template switching by 5'RACE with UMIs generated the TCR beta cDNA.

Sample: PBMCs from blood, taken on the day of vaccination. Receptors originate from a man in his fifties who received an inactivated influenza vaccine.

As to this clonotype: The junction and the germline gene differ at one end; a read error may be behind it. The chain has TRBV4-2 and TRBJ2-7, with no clear D. Per germline, CDR1 LGHNA and CDR2 YNFKEQ. This CDR3 contains 11 residues. As DNA, the CDR3 is TGTGCCAGCAGCGCTTCCTCCGAGCAGTACTTC. Its protein product is CASSASSEQYF.

This clonotype was seen a handful of times. The gene calls are TRBV5-1 and TRBJ2-7; perhaps TRBD1 as D (6 bases). Germline CDR1 is SGHRS and CDR2 is YFSETQ. CDR3 size: 14 residues. V lost 2 bases to trimming and J lost 5 bases, with 14 bases between them. The CDR3 sequence: CASSFTGPTDEQYF. DNA of the CDR3: TGCGCCAGCAGCTTTACAGGGCCTACCGACGAGCAGTACTTC.

This clonotype was counted between two and nine times. This sequence joins TRBV11-1 and TRBJ2-2, with 13 bases aligning to TRBD2. V shed 5 bases and J 7 bases; nucleotides not matched to a gene: 13. Per the germline V gene, CDR1 is SGHAT and CDR2 is FQDESV (reference sequence). The CDR3 totals 18 residues. The CDR3 region is CASSPGGTSGTEDGELFF. CDR3 sequence (DNA): TGTGCCAGCAGCCCTGGTGGGACTAGCGGGACCGAGGACGGGGAGCTGTTTTTT. Supplemented by reference TRBV11-1 and TRBJ2-2, the full variable domain reads EAEVAQSPRYKITEKSQAVAFWCDPISGHATLYWYRQILGQGPELLVQFQDESVVDDSQLPKDRFSAERLKGVDSTLKIQPAELGDSAMYLCASSPGGTSGTEDGELFFGEGSRLTVL.

This clonotype was picked up many times. The chain uses TRBV11-2 and TRBJ2-1, with 7 bases aligning to TRBD2. Trimming took 6 bases from V and 0 from J; bases not matched to a gene: 8. The CDR3 has 16 residues. Germline V lookup: CDR1 SGHAT, CDR2 FQNNGV. The CDR3 region has the DNA TGTGCCAGCAGACACACAACTAGCGCCTCCTACAATGAGCAGTTCTTC. Translated: CASRHTTSASYNEQFF.

The CDR3 bases are TGTGCCACCAGCAGAGATCAAATTGGGACAGGAACAGATACGCAGTATTTT. Encoded protein: CATSRDQIGTGTDTQYF. The chain combines TRBV15 with TRBJ2-3, with TRBD1 matching 8 bases. Germline trimming cut 0 bases from V and 3 bases from J; bases unmatched to any gene: 8. The CDR3 runs to 17 residues. CDR1 and CDR2 (germline): LNHNV, YYDKDF (reference sequence).

The rearrangement uses TRBV6-2 or TRBV6-3 and TRBJ2-2; 10 bases are a match to TRBD2. The V gene end was trimmed by 6 bases and the J gene end by 4 bases; junction bases not matched to a gene: 5. The length of the CDR3 is 15 residues. Germline values: CDR1 MNHEY, CDR2 SVGEGT. The CDR3 DNA follows: TGTGCCAGCAGACCTAGCGGGGGCAGCACCGGGGAGCTGTTTTTT. This sequence encodes CASRPSGGSTGELFF.

The chain uses TRBV18 and TRBJ2-3, with 9 positions matching TRBD2. There are 19 residues in the CDR3. Germline V lookup: CDR1 KGHSH, CDR2 LQKENI. V was pared by 0 bases and J by 0 bases, with 10 bases of the junction left unmatched. DNA for the CDR3: TGTGCCAGCTCACCACCCCTCGCGGGAGGGCCTTCTAGCACAGATACGCAGTATTTT. It encodes CASSPPLAGGPSSTDTQYF.

V and J are TRBV20-1 and TRBJ2-5; 8 nucleotides line up with TRBD2. Germline CDR1 and CDR2: DFQATT and SNEGSKA (reference sequence). V shed 3 bases and J 5 bases; nucleotides not matched to a gene: 5. The length of the CDR3 is 13 residues. The CDR3: CSARAGGGETQYF. CDR3 nucleotide sequence: TGCAGTGCTAGGGCGGGAGGAGGGGAGACCCAGTACTTC.

This clonotype occurred many times. The V call is TRBV18, the J call TRBJ2-3; D gene uncertain. V lost 2 bases to trimming and J lost 5 bases, with 5 bases between them. This CDR3 has 12 residues. In germline, CDR1 is KGHSH, CDR2 LQKENI. DNA of the CDR3: TGTGCCAGCTCACCAGTGCGAGATACGCAGTATTTT. Its translation: CASSPVRDTQYF.

The chain recombines TRBV5-1 with TRBJ2-7, with D maybe TRBD2 (5 bases). Germline V CDR1 and CDR2: SGHRS, YFSETQ. The CDR3 is 14 amino acids. Trimming stripped 3 bases from V and 0 bases from J, with 10 bases between. The DNA of the CDR3 is TGCGCCAGCAGCTCCCGGGGAAGCTCCTACGAGCAGTACTTC. Its translation: CASSSRGSSYEQYF.

This clonotype has only a few counts. The CDR3 DNA reads as TGCGCCAGCAGCTTCACCCCGGGACAGGCAAGCGATGAGCAGTTCTTC. It is translated as CASSFTPGQASDEQFF. The chain joins TRBV5-1 to TRBJ2-1; 8 nucleotides match TRBD1. V dropped 2 bases and J dropped 8; count of bases not matched to a gene: 12. Germline values: CDR1 SGHRS, CDR2 YFSETQ. The CDR3 runs 16 residues.

The gene calls are TRBV15 and TRBJ2-1; weak D call: TRBD1 (5 bases). This CDR3 spans 12 amino acids. Germline loops: CDR1 LNHNV, CDR2 YYDKDF (reference sequence). The V end was cut by 5 bases, the J end by 8 bases, with 10 bases between. The CDR3 nucleotides are TGTGCCACCAGCCGACAGACAGATGAGCAGTTCTTC. Its translation is CATSRQTDEQFF.

The sample holds a few counts of this clonotype. V and J are TRBV6-1 and TRBJ2-3; D perhaps matches TRBD2 (5 bases). Germline CDR1 and CDR2: MNHNS and SASEGT. V dropped 6 bases and J dropped 2 bases, with 12 bases sitting between them. The CDR3 totals 14 residues. In DNA, the CDR3 is TGTGCCAGCAGCCGTGGAGGCCTCACAGATACGCAGTATTTT. The encoded protein is CASSRGGLTDTQYF.

This clonotype was counted only a few times. The chain is built from TRBV11-1 and TRBJ2-3; 7 bases fit TRBD2. The CDR3 consists of 20 residues. Germline V gene lookup returns CDR1 SGHAT and CDR2 FQDESV (reference sequence). V shed 1 base, J shed 0 bases, and the junction held 16 bases outside the gene matches. DNA of the CDR3: TGTGCCAGCAGCTTAGAGGTTACGGCGGGAGAGATATTTAGCACAGATACGCAGTATTTT. Encoded protein: CASSLEVTAGEIFSTDTQYF.

The table lists this clonotype with many counts. V usage is TRBV20-1 and J usage is TRBJ2-3, with D tentatively TRBD1 (6 bases). The V end was cut by 0 bases, the J end by 2 bases, with 15 bases between. CDR3 length: 16 residues. Germline V gene sequence: CDR1 DFQATT, CDR2 SNEGSKA (reference sequence). CDR3 nucleotides: TGCAGTGCTAGAGATCTTCGGCAGGGGAACACAGATACGCAGTATTTT. Its translation is CSARDLRQGNTDTQYF.

The chain carries TRBV15 and TRBJ2-2; TRBD1 agrees at 11 bases. CDR3 length equals 16 residues. The germline CDR1 and CDR2 sequences are LNHNV and YYDKDF (reference sequence). With 3 bases clipped from V and 5 bases from J, the junction kept 5 bases outside the gene matches. The CDR3 sequence is CATSSDGTGGTGELFF. Written as DNA, the CDR3 is TGTGCCACCAGCAGCGACGGGACAGGGGGGACCGGGGAGCTGTTTTTT.

The J gene is TRBJ2-1, the V gene TRBV4-2, with D unclear. The germline V gene encodes CDR1 LGHNA and CDR2 YNFKEQ. The CDR3 totals 15 residues. Trimming stripped 4 bases from V and 0 bases from J, with 10 bases between. The CDR3 loop is CASSPRLHSYNEQFF. DNA of the CDR3: TGTGCCAGCAGCCCGCGACTCCACTCCTACAATGAGCAGTTCTTC.

The chain uses TRBV29-1 and TRBJ1-1, with no clear D. The germline V and J ends were trimmed by 1 base and 4 bases, with 16 bases remaining between them. Germline V gene lookup returns CDR1 SQVTM and CDR2 ANQGSEA. This CDR3 contains 15 residues. Written as DNA, the CDR3 is TGCAGCGTTGAAGGGTTTTCTGAACTGGGCACTGAAGCTTTCTTT. This gives the protein CSVEGFSELGTEAFF.

V gene TRBV4-2 combines with J gene TRBJ2-1, with TRBD2 matching over 9 bases. The CDR3 spans 17 residues. V lost 1 base to trimming and J lost 4 bases; unmatched junction nucleotides: 8. Germline V gives CDR1 LGHNA, CDR2 YNFKEQ. CDR3 coding DNA: TGTGCCAGCAGCCAAGGCTCTCTCGCGGGAGGGTACAATGAGCAGTTCTTC. Its protein product is CASSQGSLAGGYNEQFF.